What follows are 3 T cell receptor beta chains derived from one specimen sequenced in a study of naive and memory T cell subsets. The beta constant-region primer was an equimolar mix of two oligonucleotides covering TRBC1 and TRBC2. TCRdb reprocessed the UMI-ligation and nested PCR reads with MiXCR, giving one entry per CDR3 protein. The data show under 150,000 distinct CDR3 sequences, with about 15% seen just once and about 0.14% held by the top ten. The source material was naive CD4+ T cells from blood. These receptors all stem from a human donor in good health.

This clonotype was seen only a few times. The rearrangement links TRBV10-3 to TRBJ1-1; TRBD1 matches 7 bases. Trimming at V came to 6 bases and at J to 0 bases, leaving 4 bases not matched to a gene. The CDR3 sequence is 14 residues long. Germline V gives CDR1 ENHRY, CDR2 SYGVKD. The CDR3 sequence: CAIRSTGMNTEAFF. In DNA form, the CDR3 reads TGTGCCATCAGGTCGACAGGGATGAACACTGAAGCTTTCTTT.

This sequence joins TRBV7-3 and TRBJ2-7, with TRBD2 identical over 7 bases. J lost 2 bases, V lost 2 bases, and 6 bases had no gene match. The length of the CDR3 is 15 residues. Germline CDR1 and CDR2: SGHTA and FQGTGA. Here the CDR3 DNA reads TGTGCCAGCAGCTTAGGTAGCGGGCCAACCTACGAGCAGTACTTC. It encodes CASSLGSGPTYEQYF.

A few counts support this clonotype. V is TRBV9 and J is TRBJ1-2; D ambiguous. Germline CDR1 reads SGDLS; CDR2 reads YYNGEE. CDR3 length: 16 amino acids. The ends were cut back, 0 bases at V and 0 bases at J, with 12 bases in the middle. The chain's CDR3 is CASSVVGDPANYGYTF. CDR3 DNA: TGTGCCAGCAGCGTAGTTGGGGATCCAGCTAACTATGGCTACACCTTC.